This T cell receptor (beta chain) was obtained from a study of shared clonotypes between healthy human individuals. At the level of the study: Each donor's CD4 naive and CD4 memory cells filled three plates apiece, CD8 naive two, and CD8 memory one.

The CDR3 runs 15 residues. Looked up from germline, CDR1 is MNHEY and CDR2 is SVGAGI. Unmatched junction bases numbered 9, after V lost 6 bases and J lost 4 bases. Clones were read by immunoSEQ multiplex PCR, and TCRdb kept only the in-frame ones, dropping some. The sample consists of around 2.3 million clones, almost 96% of them appearing once. The receptor's source is a man between 18 and 29 years old in good health. The sample consisted of naive CD4+ T cells sorted from blood. Subset indicated: CD45RA+ positively selected. The V gene is TRBV6-5, the J gene TRBJ1-1, with TRBD1 matching 9 bases. Here the CDR3 reads CASSPTSTGGTEAFF. The CDR3 DNA reads as TGTGCCAGCAGCCCCACTTCGACAGGGGGCACTGAAGCTTTCTTT.